These 5 T cell receptor beta chains came from one sample sequenced in a study of identical twins. TCRdb independently ran MiXCR on the 5' RACE reads; one entry per CDR3 protein. The sample records about 520,000 distinct CDR3 sequences, approximately 22% being singletons. The data were also submitted as part of a second study, on T cells expressing NK-cell markers.

The sample taken for sequencing was CD4+ T cells sorted from blood. The receptors originated from a woman aged 18-29 years in good health.

This clonotype turned up a few times. The chain uses TRBV7-2 and TRBJ2-2, with D uncertain. Trimming stripped 5 bases from V and 8 bases from J, with 12 bases between. The CDR3 is 13 amino acids. The germline gives CDR1 SGHTA, CDR2 FQGNSA. The DNA for the CDR3 is TGTGCCAGCAGCCCACAAGATTTAGGGGAGCTGTTTTTT. Its protein is CASSPQDLGELFF.

The genes are TRBV5-6 and TRBJ2-5; 7 bases agree with TRBD2. CDR3 size: 14 residues. CDR1 is SGHDT, CDR2 YYEEEE, per germline. V lost 4 bases, J lost 6 bases, and 9 bases stayed unmatched. The CDR3 DNA reads as TGTGCCAGCAGCCTCCCGGGGAGGGGAAAGACCCAGTACTTC. Residues: CASSLPGRGKTQYF. Full variable domain (rest looked up from reference TRBV5-6 and TRBJ2-5): DAGVTQSPTHLIKTRGQQVTLRCSPKSGHDTVSWYQQALGQGPQFIFQYYEEEERQRGNFPDRFSGHQFPNYSSELNVNALLLGDSALYLCASSLPGRGKTQYFGPGTRLLVL.

CDR3 nucleotides: TGTGCCAGCAGTCTCGACAGCCGGCAGCCCCAGCATTTT. Translating gives CASSLDSRQPQHF. The V and J genes are TRBV6-6 and TRBJ1-5, with D perhaps TRBD1 (5 bases). Germline V gives CDR1 MNHNY, CDR2 SVGAGI (reference sequence). This CDR3 is built from 13 residues. Trimming removed 5 bases at V and 7 bases at J, with 12 bases between.

This clonotype was seen repeatedly, ten times or more. This chain uses TRBV6-5 with TRBJ2-1, with a weak D call TRBD2 (6 bases). This CDR3 spans 13 amino acids. CDR1 is MNHEY, CDR2 SVGAGI, per germline. V was trimmed by 0 bases and J by 7 bases, leaving 7 bases between them. Here the CDR3 DNA reads TGTGCCAGCAGTTACTCTCGGGGGAATGAGCAGTTCTTC. Amino acids: CASSYSRGNEQFF.

The genes are TRBV10-3 and TRBJ2-5; 9 nucleotides line up with TRBD2. J gave up 2 bases and V 0 bases, and 10 bases lay outside the gene matches. In germline, CDR1 is ENHRY, CDR2 SYGVKD. CDR3 length: 18 residues. The CDR3 DNA reads as TGTGCCATCAGTGAGTCCTTTGGTAGCGGGAGATTTCAAGAGACCCAGTACTTC. It encodes CAISESFGSGRFQETQYF.